The 5 T cell receptor beta chains in this list originate from one sample, sequenced in a study of T-cell reconstitution after alpha-beta-depleted transplantation in children. During its preparation, the TCRbeta library received unique molecular identifiers. TCRdb processed the PCR reads anew with MiXCR; each CDR3 protein has one entry. The sample records roughly 500,000 distinct CDR3 sequences, under 15% being singletons. Material: PBMCs from the stem cell graft donor, obtained from the stem cell graft. The receptors originated from a human donor who donated a stem cell graft to a child with combined immunodeficiency.

V and J are TRBV30 and TRBJ1-3, with 7 bases matching TRBD1. Germline V gene sequence: CDR1 GTSNPN, CDR2 SVGIG (reference sequence). V was pared by 5 bases and J by 0 bases, with 1 base of the junction left unmatched. The CDR3 consists of 13 residues. The CDR3 reads CAWGQDSGNTIYF. CDR3 sequence (DNA): TGTGCCTGGGGACAGGACTCTGGAAACACCATATATTTT.

Ten or more counts support this clonotype. The genes are TRBV12-3 or TRBV12-4 and TRBJ2-7; perhaps TRBD1 as D (6 bases). CDR3 size: 14 residues. Between the trimmed V and J ends, which lost 3 bases and 2 bases, there was a span of 11 bases. This chain's CDR3 is CASSLDSGTYEQYF. The CDR3 coding sequence is TGTGCCAGCAGTTTGGACAGCGGAACCTACGAGCAGTACTTC.

This chain connects TRBV6-1 to TRBJ2-1; TRBD2 matches at 7 bases. Per germline, CDR1 MNHNS and CDR2 SASEGT. V gave up 5 bases and J gave up 7 bases; unmatched junction bases: 8. The CDR3 is 14 amino acids. The CDR3: CASSPTSSGNEQFF. DNA of the CDR3: TGTGCCAGCAGTCCGACTAGCAGTGGTAATGAGCAGTTCTTC.

This clonotype has at least ten counts. V usage is TRBV7-2 and J usage is TRBJ2-3; no reliable D call. The CDR3 has 14 residues. Germline lookup yields CDR1 SGHTA and CDR2 FQGNSA. V lost 1 base to trimming and J lost 8 bases, with 13 bases between them. The CDR3 here is CASSLEAQGSTQYF. CDR3 in DNA: TGTGCCAGCAGCTTAGAGGCCCAAGGCAGTACGCAGTATTTT.

CDR3: CASSFATGAGTQYF. CDR3 DNA sequence: TGTGCCAGCAGTTTCGCCACAGGGGCGGGGACCCAGTACTTC. The rearrangement links TRBV27 to TRBJ2-5, with 7 bases identical to TRBD1. The CDR3 has 14 residues. Germline values: CDR1 MNHEY, CDR2 SMNVEV (reference sequence). The trim removed 3 bases at V and 7 bases at J, leaving 8 bases unmatched.